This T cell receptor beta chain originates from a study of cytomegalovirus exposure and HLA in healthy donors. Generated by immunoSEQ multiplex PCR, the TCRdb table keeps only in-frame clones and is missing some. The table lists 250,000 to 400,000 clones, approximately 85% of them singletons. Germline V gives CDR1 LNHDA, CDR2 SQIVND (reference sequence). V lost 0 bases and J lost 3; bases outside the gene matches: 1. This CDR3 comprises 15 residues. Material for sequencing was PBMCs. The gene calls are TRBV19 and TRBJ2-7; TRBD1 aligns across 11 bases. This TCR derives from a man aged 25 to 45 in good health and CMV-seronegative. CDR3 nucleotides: TGTGCCAGTAGTATAGAGGGGACAGGGGGCTACGAGCAGTACTTC. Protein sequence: CASSIEGTGGYEQYF. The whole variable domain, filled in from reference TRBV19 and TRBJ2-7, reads DGGITQSPKYLFRKEGQNVTLSCEQNLNHDAMYWYRQDPGQGLRLIYYSQIVNDFQKGDIAEGYSVSREKKESFPLTVTSAQKNPTAFYLCASSIEGTGGYEQYFGPGTRLTVT.